The 32 T cell receptor beta chains presented below share a single source sample, sequenced in a study of cytomegalovirus exposure and HLA in healthy donors. 13 Jbeta primers and 60 Vbeta primers were used for the PCR. Data came from immunoSEQ multiplex PCR; TCRdb stores just in-frame clones and leaves some out. The sample gives tens of thousands of clones, 60% to 75% of which show up once; 14% is in the top ten. Input material: PBMCs. These receptors were obtained from a male donor in good health and CMV-seropositive.

The chain carries TRBV6-5 and TRBJ1-4; D may be TRBD1 (5 bases). This CDR3 comprises 15 residues. CDR1 and CDR2 (germline): MNHEY, SVGAGI. The germline V and J ends were trimmed by 2 bases and 5 bases, with 12 bases remaining between them. CDR3: CASSYVGGTNEKLFF. The CDR3 DNA reads TGTGCCAGCAGTTACGTTGGGGGGACGAATGAAAAACTGTTTTTT.

The chain links TRBV9 to TRBJ2-1; 8 bases agree with TRBD2. After removal of 3 bases from V and 8 bases from J, the junction contained 19 bases not matched to a gene. This CDR3 is built from 18 residues. CDR1 SGDLS and CDR2 YYNGEE come from the germline V gene. The CDR3 protein is CASSAPAAGGRLNDEQFF. CDR3 nucleotide sequence: TGTGCCAGCAGCGCCCCCGCGGCGGGGGGACGATTGAATGATGAGCAGTTCTTC.

V is TRBV5-1 and J is TRBJ2-3, with 10 positions matching TRBD2. The CDR3 runs 16 residues. The V segment lost 3 bases and the J segment 4 bases; nucleotides outside the gene matches: 8. CDR1 SGHRS and CDR2 YFSETQ come from the germline V gene. The CDR3 region has the DNA TGCGCCAGCAGCTACGTGAGCGGGGGGGCTCCAGATACGCAGTATTTT. This codes for CASSYVSGGAPDTQYF. The full variable domain, completed using reference TRBV5-1 and TRBJ2-3, is KAGVTQTPRYLIKTRGQQVTLSCSPISGHRSVSWYQQTPGQGLQFLFEYFSETQRNKGNFPGRFSGRQFSNSRSEMNVSTLELGDSALYLCASSYVSGGAPDTQYFGPGTRLTVL.

This chain connects TRBV7-6 to TRBJ2-1, with D uncertain. Trimming removed 0 bases from V and 4 bases from J, with 13 bases in between. This CDR3 region has 16 residues. CDR1 SGHVS and CDR2 FNYEAQ come from the germline V gene. The CDR3 coding sequence is TGTGCCAGCAGCTTAGCGGGCACACCCACATACAATGAGCAGTTCTTC. This encodes CASSLAGTPTYNEQFF.

The table lists this clone with a count of one. The V call is TRBV6-4, the J call TRBJ2-3; no reliable D call. The germline V gene encodes CDR1 MRHNA and CDR2 SNTAGT. The CDR3 covers 16 residues. With 1 base removed from V and 0 bases from J, the gap between germline ends came to 11 bases. In nucleotides, the CDR3 is TGTGCCAGCAGTGACTTTGGTTGGGCTAGCACAGATACGCAGTATTTT. Its protein is CASSDFGWASTDTQYF.

This chain links TRBV11-1 with TRBJ1-5; D not resolved. V was clipped by 1 base and J by 4 bases, with 5 bases between them. The CDR3 is 13 residues long. The germline CDR1 and CDR2 sequences are SGHAT and FQDESV (reference sequence). The CDR3 loop reads CASSLDGNQPQHF. The DNA of the CDR3 is TGTGCCAGCAGCTTAGACGGGAATCAGCCCCAGCATTTT. The full variable domain, completed using reference TRBV11-1 and TRBJ1-5, is EAEVAQSPRYKITEKSQAVAFWCDPISGHATLYWYRQILGQGPELLVQFQDESVVDDSQLPKDRFSAERLKGVDSTLKIQPAELGDSAMYLCASSLDGNQPQHFGDGTRLSIL.

This clone was picked up one time. This chain's CDR3 is CASSESTSGDTDTQYF. The DNA for the CDR3 is TGCGCCAGCAGTGAGTCTACTAGCGGGGACACAGATACGCAGTATTTT. The gene calls are TRBV10-2 and TRBJ2-3, with 10 nucleotides matching TRBD2. The germline V gene encodes CDR1 WSHSY and CDR2 SAAADI. The length of the CDR3 is 16 residues. Trimming cost V 0 bases and J 2 bases; bases outside gene matches: 2.

This clone was found a few times. The V call is TRBV27, the J call TRBJ2-3; tentative D call: TRBD2 (5 bases). The CDR3 covers 13 residues. In germline, CDR1 is MNHEY, CDR2 SMNVEV (reference sequence). V lost 3 bases and J 6 bases, leaving 10 bases between the germline ends. The CDR3 spells CASSFDYQDTQYF. The CDR3 region has the DNA TGTGCCAGCAGTTTCGACTATCAGGATACGCAGTATTTT.

V gene TRBV30 combines with J gene TRBJ1-6; D perhaps matches TRBD1 (5 bases). The CDR3 contains 14 residues. Germline V gene sequence: CDR1 GTSNPN, CDR2 SVGIG (reference sequence). The V gene lost 0 bases and the J gene lost 7 bases, with 10 bases spanning the gap. In DNA, the CDR3 is TGTGCCTGGAGTGTAGAGGCAGGGAATTCACCCCTCCACTTT. It is translated as CAWSVEAGNSPLHF.

The J gene is TRBJ2-7, the V gene TRBV10-1, with 9 positions matching TRBD1. CDR3 size: 14 residues. With 2 bases clipped from V and 5 bases from J, the junction kept 4 bases outside the gene matches. CDR1 and CDR2 from the germline V gene are WNHNN and SYGVQD (reference sequence). CDR3 nucleotide sequence: TGCGCCAGCAGTGAGAGGGGACAGGGCCACGAGCAGTACTTC. It encodes CASSERGQGHEQYF.

The chain couples TRBV6-1 to TRBJ1-4; 8 bases align to TRBD1. CDR1 is MNHNS, CDR2 SASEGT, per germline. The CDR3 consists of 14 residues. With 9 bases clipped from V and 2 bases from J, the junction kept 5 bases outside the gene matches. DNA of the CDR3: TGTGCCAGTGCGCGGGACAGGACTAATGAAAAACTGTTTTTT. As protein: CASARDRTNEKLFF.

The chain has TRBV11-2 and TRBJ1-3; the match to TRBD1 covers 9 bases. The CDR3 sequence is 17 residues long. After removal of 2 bases from V and 2 bases from J, the junction contained 7 bases not matched to a gene. From germline, CDR1 is SGHAT and CDR2 FQNNGV. This chain's CDR3 is CASSLRGDREPGNTIYF. The DNA of the CDR3 is TGTGCCAGCAGCTTACGCGGGGACAGGGAACCTGGAAACACCATATATTTT.

In nucleotides, the CDR3 is TGTGCCAGCAGCGTAGGTCTGCGGGGGGGCACGAATACGCAGTATTTT. Its protein is CASSVGLRGGTNTQYF. J is TRBJ2-3 and V is TRBV9, with 9 bases that match TRBD2. Trimming took 0 bases from V and 7 from J; bases not matched to a gene: 9. The CDR3 is 16 amino acids. Per the germline V gene, CDR1 is SGDLS and CDR2 is YYNGEE.

The gene calls are TRBV5-1 and TRBJ1-1; 9 positions match TRBD1. This CDR3 region has 15 residues. Losses at the gene ends were 1 base for V and 0 bases for J; bases not matched to a gene: 1. Looked up from germline, CDR1 is SGHRS and CDR2 is YFSETQ. As DNA, the CDR3 is TGCGCCAGCAGCTTGAGGACAGGGGTGAACACTGAAGCTTTCTTT. Residues: CASSLRTGVNTEAFF.

This clone was recorded a few times. The rearrangement uses TRBV6-4 and TRBJ2-2; D is perhaps TRBD2 (6 bases). The germline V gene encodes CDR1 MRHNA and CDR2 SNTAGT. V was cut by 0 bases and J by 6 bases, with 8 bases left in between. CDR3 length equals 14 residues. The CDR3 here is CASSDSGGAGELFF. The CDR3 DNA reads TGTGCCAGCAGTGACTCGGGCGGGGCCGGGGAGCTGTTTTTT.

This clone was seen only once. V and J are TRBV7-9 and TRBJ2-7; D unresolved. CDR3 length: 11 amino acids. Germline V gene sequence: CDR1 SEHNR, CDR2 FQNEAQ (reference sequence). V lost 5 bases, J lost 1 base, and 3 bases lay in between. CDR3 coding DNA: TGTGCCAGCAGCCCTTCCTACGAGCAGTACTTC. The encoded protein is CASSPSYEQYF.

This chain connects TRBV20-1 to TRBJ1-1; D possibly corresponds to TRBD1 (6 bases). Trimming shortened V by 6 bases and J by 11 bases, and 16 bases separated the two germline ends. Germline lookup yields CDR1 DFQATT and CDR2 SNEGSKA (reference sequence). The CDR3 runs 11 residues. Written as DNA, the CDR3 is TGCAGTGCCCCTGGACAGAACCGGGCTTTCTTT. Amino acids: CSAPGQNRAFF.

This clone was detected a few times. This chain links TRBV9 with TRBJ1-2, with D possibly being TRBD1 (6 bases). Trimming stripped 3 bases from V and 12 bases from J, with 18 bases between. From germline, CDR1 is SGDLS and CDR2 YYNGEE. CDR3 length: 13 residues. The CDR3 spells CASSERTDLWHTF. CDR3 DNA: TGTGCCAGCAGCGAGAGGACAGACCTATGGCACACCTTC.

This rearrangement joins TRBV5-1 to TRBJ2-2; 8 positions agree with TRBD2. The germline CDR1 and CDR2 sequences are SGHRS and YFSETQ. This CDR3 region has 15 residues. The junction had 6 bases not matched to a gene; V was cut back by 4 bases and J by 4 bases. CDR3 sequence: CASSRTSPPTGELFF. The CDR3 DNA follows: TGCGCCAGCAGCAGGACTAGCCCCCCCACCGGGGAGCTGTTTTTT.

The chain combines TRBV27 with TRBJ1-6; D is possibly TRBD1 (5 bases). Germline CDR1 reads MNHEY; CDR2 reads SMNVEV (reference sequence). The CDR3 runs to 14 residues. V was pared by 3 bases and J by 6 bases, with 9 bases between. CDR3 in amino acids: CASSFRTLNSPLHF. The CDR3, as DNA: TGTGCCAGCAGTTTCAGGACACTTAATTCACCCCTCCACTTT.

This chain connects TRBV2 to TRBJ2-5, with 8 bases aligning to TRBD2. Per germline, CDR1 SNHLY and CDR2 FYNNEI. V was pared by 6 bases and J by 1 base, with 7 bases of the junction left unmatched. The CDR3 is 15 residues long. CDR3 in DNA: TGTGCCAGCAGCCGATCGGGACTAGTCCAAGAGACCCAGTACTTC. Translating gives CASSRSGLVQETQYF. Together with reference TRBV2 and TRBJ2-5, the CDR3 gives the full variable domain: EPEVTQTPSHQVTQMGQEVILRCVPISNHLYFYWYRQILGQKVEFLVSFYNNEISEKSEIFDDQFSVERPDGSNFTLKIRSTKLEDSAMYFCASSRSGLVQETQYFGPGTRLLVL.

The chain links TRBV5-1 to TRBJ2-7; no reliable D call. The CDR3 is 15 amino acids. Germline CDR1 is SGHRS and CDR2 is YFSETQ. Trimming left V 1 base short and J 9 bases short, with 20 bases between. CDR3 sequence: CASSLTDNRSYLQYF. The CDR3 DNA reads TGCGCCAGCAGCTTGACCGACAATCGAAGCTATTTGCAGTACTTC.

The chain joins TRBV30 to TRBJ1-2, with a tentative D call TRBD1 (5 bases). The length of the CDR3 is 13 residues. Trimming cost V 3 bases and J 4 bases, with 12 bases left between them. Germline V gives CDR1 GTSNPN, CDR2 SVGIG (reference sequence). DNA for the CDR3: TGTGCCTGGAGCGTGGGGGGTTCCTATGGCTACACCTTC. As protein: CAWSVGGSYGYTF.

The V gene is TRBV4-1, the J gene TRBJ2-5, with TRBD1 matching over 7 bases. Germline trimming cut 2 bases from V and 5 bases from J; bases unmatched to any gene: 5. The germline V gene encodes CDR1 MGHRA and CDR2 YSYEKL. This CDR3 spans 14 amino acids. The CDR3 spells CASSQPDRVETQYF. The CDR3 DNA reads as TGCGCCAGCAGCCAACCTGACAGGGTGGAGACCCAGTACTTC.

The CDR3 loop is CASSDTKYEQYF. CDR3 sequence (DNA): TGTGCCAGCAGCGACACGAAGTACGAGCAGTACTTC. The chain employs TRBV11-3 and TRBJ2-7, with no clear D. V shed 5 bases and J shed 4 bases, with 9 bases lying between them. The CDR3 runs to 12 residues. Germline V gene lookup returns CDR1 SGHNT and CDR2 YENEEA. Combining the CDR3 with reference TRBV11-3 and TRBJ2-7 gives the whole variable domain EAGVVQSPRYKIIEKKQPVAFWCNPISGHNTLYWYLQNLGQGPELLIRYENEEAVDDSQLPKDRFSAERLKGVDSTLKIQPAELGDSAVYLCASSDTKYEQYFGPGTRLTVT.

The chain links TRBV19 to TRBJ2-2; TRBD2 aligns across 11 bases. Per germline, CDR1 LNHDA and CDR2 SQIVND (reference sequence). The CDR3 loop spans 16 amino acids. The J segment lost 4 bases and the V segment lost 6 bases, leaving 7 bases of the junction unmatched. In DNA, the CDR3 is TGTGCCAGTAGGTCTAGCGGGAGGTCGGTCACCGGGGAGCTGTTTTTT. It is translated as CASRSSGRSVTGELFF.

This rearrangement joins TRBV5-1 to TRBJ2-1; maybe TRBD2 (6 bases). The CDR3 consists of 16 residues. CDR1 and CDR2 (germline): SGHRS, YFSETQ. V lost 2 bases, J lost 6 bases, and 18 bases lay in between. This CDR3 is CASSFGGSDNSNEQFF. The CDR3 region has the DNA TGCGCCAGCAGCTTCGGAGGGTCGGACAACAGCAATGAGCAGTTCTTC.

This chain connects TRBV6-1 to TRBJ2-5; weak D call: TRBD1 (6 bases). CDR3 length: 15 residues. The germline V gene has CDR1 MNHNS and CDR2 SASEGT. V was clipped by 6 bases and J by 2 bases, with 16 bases between them. The chain's CDR3 is CASRANRVMQETQYF. The CDR3 DNA sequence: TGTGCCAGCAGGGCCAACAGGGTCATGCAAGAGACCCAGTACTTC.

The rearrangement links TRBV5-5 to TRBJ1-4; TRBD1 aligns across 9 bases. Germline V gene lookup returns CDR1 SGHKS and CDR2 YYEKEE (reference sequence). The CDR3 extends over 15 amino acids. With V trimmed by 2 bases and J by 4 bases, 3 bases remained unmatched. The CDR3 bases are TGTGCCAGCAGCTTAAGGACAGGGGATAATGAAAAACTGTTTTTT. It encodes CASSLRTGDNEKLFF.

The chain links TRBV27 to TRBJ2-7; 7 bases are a match to TRBD1. V lost 4 bases to trimming and J lost 2 bases; unmatched junction nucleotides: 2. The CDR3 has 13 residues. CDR1 is MNHEY and CDR2 is SMNVEV in the germline V gene (reference sequence). As DNA, the CDR3 is TGTGCCAGCAGTTCAGGGGGAACCTACGAGCAGTACTTC. Protein: CASSSGGTYEQYF.

V usage is TRBV27 and J usage is TRBJ2-3, with 9 bases matching TRBD1. With 3 bases clipped from V and 2 bases from J, the junction kept 3 bases outside the gene matches. Germline V gene lookup returns CDR1 MNHEY and CDR2 SMNVEV (reference sequence). This CDR3 has 15 amino acids. CDR3 sequence: CASSLGTGYTDTQYF. In nucleotides, the CDR3 is TGTGCCAGCAGTTTGGGGACAGGGTACACAGATACGCAGTATTTT.

In this sample, this clone turned up a few times. The rearrangement uses TRBV30 and TRBJ2-3, with 10 nucleotides matching TRBD1. J was trimmed by 2 bases and V by 2 bases; bases with no gene match: 4. This CDR3 spans 15 amino acids. Germline assignment: CDR1 GTSNPN and CDR2 SVGIG (reference sequence). The DNA for the CDR3 is TGTGCCTGGAGTCCCGGGACAGGGGTCACAGATACGCAGTATTTT. It is translated as CAWSPGTGVTDTQYF.